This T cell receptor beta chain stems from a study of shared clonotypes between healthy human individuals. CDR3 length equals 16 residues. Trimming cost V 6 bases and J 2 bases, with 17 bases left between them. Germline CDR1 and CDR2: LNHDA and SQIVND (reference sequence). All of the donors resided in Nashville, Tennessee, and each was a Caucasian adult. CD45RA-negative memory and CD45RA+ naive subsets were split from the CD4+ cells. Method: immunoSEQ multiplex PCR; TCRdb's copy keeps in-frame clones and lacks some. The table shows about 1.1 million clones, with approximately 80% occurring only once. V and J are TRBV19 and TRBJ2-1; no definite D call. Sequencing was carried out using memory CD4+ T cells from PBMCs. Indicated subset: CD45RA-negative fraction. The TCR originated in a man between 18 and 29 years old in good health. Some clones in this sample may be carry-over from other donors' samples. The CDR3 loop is CASRTGPLLPYNEQFF. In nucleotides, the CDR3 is TGTGCCAGTAGGACCGGACCGCTTCTTCCCTACAATGAGCAGTTCTTC.